This record looks at one T cell receptor beta chain sequence and its context. This entry belongs to a study of blood T cell repertoires in COVID-19. Study context: Specimens from acute and convalescent COVID-19 originated in the United States, Italy and Spain. PBMCs, B-cell-depleted T cells, or T cells provided the cDNA or gDNA that made up the material.

Methods used by the authors: For nucleated cells, counts were estimated from reference gene primer amplification. Clones were read by immunoSEQ multiplex PCR, and TCRdb kept only the in-frame ones, dropping some. V and J calls and clone size are given by that table; D and trimming were obtained from the DNA. The repertoire holds more than 250,000 clones, with around 83% as singletons. The CDR3 covers 16 residues. CDR1 and CDR2 (germline): LGHNA, YSLEER. V lost 0 bases and J 0 bases, leaving 11 bases between the germline ends. The source material was peripheral blood. The chain uses TRBV4-3 and TRBJ1-1, with D perhaps TRBD1 (5 bases). This receptor was identified in a man younger than 35 with active or convalescent COVID-19. CDR3 in DNA: TGCGCCAGCAGCCAAGATTACCAGGGTGTGAACACTGAAGCTTTCTTT. This gives the protein CASSQDYQGVNTEAFF.